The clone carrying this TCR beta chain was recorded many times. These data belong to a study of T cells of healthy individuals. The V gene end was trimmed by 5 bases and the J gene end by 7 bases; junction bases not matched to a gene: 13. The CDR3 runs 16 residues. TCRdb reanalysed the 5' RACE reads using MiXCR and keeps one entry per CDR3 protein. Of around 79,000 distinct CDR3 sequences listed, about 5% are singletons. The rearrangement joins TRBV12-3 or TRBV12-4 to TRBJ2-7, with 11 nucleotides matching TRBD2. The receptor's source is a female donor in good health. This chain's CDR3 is CASSPRPVPSGGEQYF. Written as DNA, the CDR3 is TGTGCCAGCAGTCCCCGCCCCGTGCCTAGCGGGGGGGAGCAGTACTTC.